This T cell receptor (beta chain) was identified in a study of cytomegalovirus exposure and HLA in healthy donors. Study outcomes and limitations: TCR beta sequences numbering 15,000 to 20,000 were associated with HLA alleles at 0.05 false discovery rate in a later analysis.

Concerning this clone itself: No antigen is known for it.

The PCR had 60 Vbeta and 13 Jbeta primers. Assay used: immunoSEQ multiplex PCR; TCRdb lists only in-frame clones, some missing. The sample lists 160,000 or so clones; 70% to 85% were seen once. J gave up 7 bases and V 6 bases, and 3 bases lay outside the gene matches. In germline, CDR1 is MDHEN, CDR2 SYDVKM. The CDR3 runs 13 residues. The receptor was isolated from a man aged 35 to 55 in good health and CMV-seronegative. V and J are TRBV28 and TRBJ1-6, with 7 bases lining up with TRBD1. Sample: PBMCs. CDR3 nucleotides: TGTGCCAGCAGGACAGGGTCGAATTCACCCCTCCACTTT. Protein product: CASRTGSNSPLHF.